This T cell receptor beta chain is from a study of cytotoxic CD8 clonotypes in ibrutinib-treated CLL. Across the whole study: The group held 11 relapsed/refractory and under 16 treatment-naive patients, with some 17 IGHV unmutated.

J lost 4 bases, V lost 6 bases, and 2 bases had no gene match. Germline CDR1 reads SQVTM; CDR2 reads ANQGSEA. This CDR3 is 11 amino acids long. On this clone itself: Its antigen is unidentified.

Sequencing used immunoSEQ multiplex PCR; TCRdb keeps in-frame clones, though not all of them. The table includes about 310,000 clones, roughly 80% detected once. The study, taken as a whole, reports: Public clonotypes, rarely seen, contracted or held steady on treatment.

This chain joins TRBV29-1 and TRBJ2-7; 8 nucleotides agree with TRBD1. The receptor comes from a human donor with chronic lymphocytic leukemia. The sample here was PBMCs, taken before ibrutinib treatment. The CDR3: CSVYRGYEQYF. Here the CDR3 DNA reads TGCAGCGTCTACAGGGGGTACGAGCAGTACTTC.